These T cell receptor beta chains were read from a single sample in a study of response to subunit inactivated influenza vaccine. TCRdb recomputed calls from the RT-PCR reads with MiXCR, one row per CDR3 protein. The sample carries about 780,000 distinct CDR3 sequences, around a sixth recorded once. The material was PBMCs from blood, obtained about 5 days after vaccination. The receptors were sampled from a man between 50 and 59 years old who received an inactivated influenza vaccine. Both conserved end residues are part of each CDR3. The D gene is left open where the match is weak. Clone sizes are given selectively: once, few, many, or a class where the clone is expanded.

TRBD2	few	TRBV7-9	TRBJ2-3	TGTGCCAGCAGCAGACCGGGACTAGCGGGGTTTGCAGATACGCAGTATTTT	CASSRPGLAGFADTQYF
NA	few	TRBV5-1	TRBJ2-5	TGCGCCAGCAGCTTGGACGCGGGGCGAACGGAGACCCAGTACTTC	CASSLDAGRTETQYF
NA	many	TRBV30	TRBJ2-3	TGTGCCTGGACCACAGGAGTTAGCACAGATACGCAGTATTTT	CAWTTGVSTDTQYF
NA	few	TRBV12-3/TRBV12-4	TRBJ2-6	TGTGCCAGCAGCCCCGGACAGCCGGGGGCCAACGTCCTGACTTTC	CASSPGQPGANVLTF
TRBD1	few	TRBV10-3	TRBJ1-6	TGTGCCATCAGGACAGGGGATGGTAGAGCACCCCTCCACTTT	CAIRTGDGRAPLHF
NA	few	TRBV18	TRBJ2-7	TGTGCCAGCTCACTAGATTCTAGCCGGGACGAGCAGTACTTC	CASSLDSSRDEQYF
TRBD2	NA	TRBV12-3/TRBV12-4	TRBJ2-1	TGTGCCAGCAGTTTCCGTCTAAGCGGGGGCAAATACAATGAGCAGTTCTTC	CASSFRLSGGKYNEQFF
TRBD2	few	TRBV30	TRBJ2-3	TGTGCCTGGAGCCGACTAGCGGGGGCGGGAGATACGCAGTATTTT	CAWSRLAGAGDTQYF
NA	NA	TRBV5-4	TRBJ2-5	TGTGCCAGCAGCTTGCGTCAATGGCCTCAAGAGACCCAGTACTTC	CASSLRQWPQETQYF
NA	NA	TRBV7-2	TRBJ2-2	TGTGCCAGCAGCCCCGCCGACAGAGCGAACACCGGGGAGCTGTTTTTT	CASSPADRANTGELFF
NA	few	TRBV9	TRBJ2-1	TGTGCCAGCAGCGTAGGAATCGGGAGTCTTACTGAGCAGTTCTTC	CASSVGIGSLTEQFF
NA	NA	TRBV7-9	TRBJ1-1	TGTGCCAGCAGCGCCTCGACAGGGAACACTGAAGCTTTCTTT	CASSASTGNTEAFF
TRBD1	NA	TRBV3-1	TRBJ2-7	TGTGCCAGCAGCCAAATAGGGGGCCGGTTTTCCTACGAGCAGTACTTC	CASSQIGGRFSYEQYF
NA	NA	TRBV11-2	TRBJ2-7	TGTGCCAGCAGCCACGGGCGCAGCTCCTACGAGCAGTACTTC	CASSHGRSSYEQYF
NA	many	TRBV20-1	TRBJ2-5	TGCAGTGCTAATAGCGGCGATGGGACCCAGTACTTC	CSANSGDGTQYF
TRBD2	NA	TRBV4-1	TRBJ2-2	TGCGCCAGCAGCCAAGAGGGACTAGCGGGGGTCAACACCGGGGAGCTGTTTTTT	CASSQEGLAGVNTGELFF
TRBD2	NA	TRBV9	TRBJ2-7	TGTGCCAGCAGCGTAGCGGCGGGAGGAGGGTCCTACGAGCAGTACTTC	CASSVAAGGGSYEQYF
NA	NA	TRBV28	TRBJ2-7	TGTGCCAGCAGTTTATTCCATTACGAGCAGTACTTC	CASSLFHYEQYF
TRBD1	few	TRBV5-5	TRBJ2-7	TGTGCCAGCAGCTTGTTTGGGCAGGGGGTAACGGCCTCCTACGAGCAGTACTTC	CASSLFGQGVTASYEQYF